Shown below are 14 T cell receptor beta chains from a single sample sequenced in a study of blood T cell repertoires in COVID-19. Clones were read by immunoSEQ multiplex PCR, and TCRdb kept only the in-frame ones, dropping some. The sample contains about 230,000 clones, more than 75% of which appear only once. The sample was peripheral blood. These receptors all stem from a man aged 45-60 years with COVID-19, enrolled during active disease.

The chain joins TRBV7-2 to TRBJ1-1; D is perhaps TRBD1 (6 bases). The V and J ends lost 3 bases and 0 bases respectively, with 11 bases between them. The CDR3 extends over 15 amino acids. Germline lookup yields CDR1 SGHTA and CDR2 FQGNSA. The CDR3 spells CASSFRGQMNTEAFF. DNA for the CDR3: TGTGCCAGCAGCTTCAGGGGACAAATGAACACTGAAGCTTTCTTT.

CDR3 in amino acids: CASSYLAVITDTQYF. CDR3 coding DNA: TGTGCCAGCAGTTACCTAGCCGTAATCACAGATACGCAGTATTTT. The V gene is TRBV6-5, the J gene TRBJ2-3; the D gene is possibly TRBD2 (5 bases). The CDR3 is made up of 15 amino acids. Deletions cut 2 bases from V and 2 bases from J, with 11 bases between. The germline CDR1 and CDR2 sequences are MNHEY and SVGAGI.

This chain joins TRBV4-2 and TRBJ1-2; no definite D call. The germline V and J ends were trimmed by 0 bases and 8 bases, with 13 bases remaining between them. Per germline, CDR1 LGHNA and CDR2 YNFKEQ. The CDR3 has 14 residues. The CDR3 here is CASSQDLRVQGYTF. The CDR3 DNA is TGTGCCAGCAGCCAAGATTTGAGGGTACAAGGCTACACCTTC.

This chain joins TRBV6-1 and TRBJ2-7; TRBD2 is a possible D gene (7 bases). Trimming left V 2 bases short and J 4 bases short, with 12 bases between. CDR3 size: 14 residues. The V gene's germline CDR1 is MNHNS and CDR2 SASEGT. The CDR3 DNA sequence: TGTGCCAGCAGTGAACAAGGGGGGGGATACGAGCAGTACTTC. Residues: CASSEQGGGYEQYF.

The chain's CDR3 is CASSLGGAGGYTF. The CDR3 region has the DNA TGTGCCAGCAGCCTTGGGGGGGCGGGAGGCTACACCTTC. V usage is TRBV12-3 or TRBV12-4 and J usage is TRBJ1-2; weak D call: TRBD1 (6 bases). This CDR3 has 13 residues. Trimming took 6 bases from V and 8 from J, leaving 16 bases between them.

J is TRBJ2-1 and V is TRBV6-1; 14 bases match TRBD2. Germline V lookup: CDR1 MNHNS, CDR2 SASEGT. The V gene end was trimmed by 3 bases and the J gene end by 6 bases; junction bases not matched to a gene: 7. The CDR3 runs to 17 residues. In DNA, the CDR3 is TGTGCCAGCAGTGAGACTCCGGGACTAGCGGGAGTCAATGAGCAGTTCTTC. Its protein product is CASSETPGLAGVNEQFF.

This clone appeared a few times. The V and J genes are TRBV30 and TRBJ2-2; no clear D gene. The germline V and J ends were trimmed by 0 bases and 1 base, with 9 bases remaining between them. The CDR3 consists of 15 residues. Germline V gene data show CDR1 as GTSNPN and CDR2 as SVGIG (reference sequence). The CDR3 DNA follows: TGTGCCTGGAGTGTACCCGGGTGGAACACCGGGGAGCTGTTTTTT. Protein: CAWSVPGWNTGELFF.

The chain is built from TRBV2 and TRBJ1-1, with 8 positions matching TRBD1. The germline CDR1 and CDR2 sequences are SNHLY and FYNNEI. V lost 6 bases and J lost 6; bases outside the gene matches: 3. The CDR3 consists of 12 residues. CDR3 in DNA: TGTGCCAGCAGAAGGACAGGGCCTGAAGCTTTCTTT. Amino acids: CASRRTGPEAFF.

This chain joins TRBV5-1 and TRBJ2-7, with 8 bases identical to TRBD2. Germline CDR1 SGHRS, CDR2 YFSETQ. There are 15 residues in the CDR3. Trimming cost V 0 bases and J 3 bases; bases outside gene matches: 5. The DNA of the CDR3 is TGCGCCAGCAGCTTGGAGGGACTAGGAAGCTACGAGCAGTACTTC. Its protein product is CASSLEGLGSYEQYF.

The chain employs TRBV5-8 and TRBJ1-6; no firm D call. V gave up 2 bases and J gave up 13 bases, with 7 bases separating them. CDR1 and CDR2 (germline): SGHTS, YDEGEE. This CDR3 region has 11 residues. CDR3 nucleotide sequence: TGTGCCAGCAGCTTTATTCGGCCCCTCCACTTT. This gives the protein CASSFIRPLHF.

This clone was counted once. The J gene is TRBJ1-4, the V gene TRBV18, with unresolved D. Germline CDR1 is KGHSH and CDR2 is LQKENI. This CDR3 contains 13 residues. V was clipped by 6 bases and J by 4 bases, with 9 bases between them. CDR3 protein: CASSFEVNEKLFF. The CDR3 nucleotides are TGTGCCAGCTCCTTCGAGGTTAATGAAAAACTGTTTTTT.

The chain couples TRBV29-1 to TRBJ2-1, with 8 bases lining up with TRBD2. The CDR3 consists of 12 residues. Germline loops: CDR1 SQVTM, CDR2 ANQGSEA. This chain's CDR3 is CSSGKNANEQFF. The CDR3 bases are TGCAGTAGCGGGAAAAACGCCAATGAGCAGTTCTTC.

In DNA, the CDR3 is TGTGCCAGCAGCGTAGGGGGGGATCATGCCTACGAGCAGTACTTC. Its protein is CASSVGGDHAYEQYF. The V gene is TRBV9, the J gene TRBJ2-7, with D possibly TRBD2 on 6 matching bases. CDR3 length: 15 residues. The germline V and J ends were trimmed by 0 bases and 2 bases, with 12 bases remaining between them. Germline CDR1 is SGDLS and CDR2 is YYNGEE.

The chain couples TRBV19 to TRBJ2-1; 7 nucleotides match TRBD1. From germline, CDR1 is LNHDA and CDR2 SQIVND (reference sequence). CDR3 length: 15 residues. Germline trimming cut 4 bases from V and 4 bases from J; bases unmatched to any gene: 7. The CDR3 here is CASSRRAGGYNEQFF. CDR3 bases: TGTGCCAGTAGTAGAAGGGCAGGGGGTTACAATGAGCAGTTCTTC.